The next 4 T cell receptor beta chains were all read from a single sample in a study of cytomegalovirus exposure and HLA in healthy donors. Both 60 Vbeta primers and 13 Jbeta primers went into the PCR. Sequencing used immunoSEQ multiplex PCR; TCRdb keeps in-frame clones, though not all of them. The table shows some 100,000 clones, with 76% occurring only once. The sequencing input was PBMCs. The origin of the receptors is a man aged 45-60 years in good health and CMV-seropositive.

The rearrangement joins TRBV2 to TRBJ2-2; TRBD2 aligns across 8 bases. Germline V lookup: CDR1 SNHLY, CDR2 FYNNEI. The CDR3 has 17 residues. The J segment lost 0 bases and the V segment lost 3 bases, leaving 6 bases of the junction unmatched. The CDR3 region is CASSEVIAGTNTGELFF. In DNA form, the CDR3 reads TGTGCCAGCAGTGAGGTAATAGCGGGGACGAACACCGGGGAGCTGTTTTTT.

The chain joins TRBV27 to TRBJ1-1, with 11 bases identical to TRBD1. The CDR3 sequence is 16 residues long. V was clipped by 5 bases and J by 1 base; unmatched bases: 6. Germline assignment: CDR1 MNHEY and CDR2 SMNVEV (reference sequence). For the CDR3, the DNA is TGTGCCAGCAGTGCGGGACAGGGGGGCTGGAACACTGAAGCTTTCTTT. This codes for CASSAGQGGWNTEAFF.

This clone was found a few times. J is TRBJ2-5 and V is TRBV18; possibly TRBD1 for D (6 bases). V was pared by 2 bases and J by 3 bases, with 10 bases between. CDR1 and CDR2 from the germline V gene are KGHSH and LQKENI. This CDR3 is 14 amino acids long. The CDR3, as DNA: TGTGCCAGCTCACCAGCGGCAGGGGAAGAGACCCAGTACTTC. The encoded protein is CASSPAAGEETQYF.

The chain has TRBV5-5 and TRBJ2-5, with TRBD2 matching over 8 bases. The V and J ends lost 4 bases and 5 bases, in that order; junction bases with no gene match: 13. The CDR3 length is 16 residues. The germline CDR1 and CDR2 sequences are SGHKS and YYEKEE (reference sequence). CDR3 amino acids: CASSVGPISGGETQYF. The CDR3 region has the DNA TGTGCCAGCAGCGTTGGACCCATTTCGGGAGGGGAGACCCAGTACTTC.